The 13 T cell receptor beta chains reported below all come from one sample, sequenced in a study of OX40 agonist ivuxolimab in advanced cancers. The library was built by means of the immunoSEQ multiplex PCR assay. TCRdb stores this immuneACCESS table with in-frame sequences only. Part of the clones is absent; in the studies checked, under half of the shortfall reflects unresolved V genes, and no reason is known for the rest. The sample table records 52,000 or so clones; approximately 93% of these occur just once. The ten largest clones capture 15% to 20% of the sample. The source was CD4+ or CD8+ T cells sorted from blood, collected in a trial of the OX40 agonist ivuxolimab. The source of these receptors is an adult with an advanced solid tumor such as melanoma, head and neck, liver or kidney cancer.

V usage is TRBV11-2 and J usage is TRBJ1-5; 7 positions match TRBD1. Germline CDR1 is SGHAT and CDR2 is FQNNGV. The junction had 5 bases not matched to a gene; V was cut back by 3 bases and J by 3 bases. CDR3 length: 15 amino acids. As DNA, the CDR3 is TGTGCCAGCAGCTTCAACCAGGGGGACAATCAGCCCCAGCATTTT. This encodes CASSFNQGDNQPQHF.

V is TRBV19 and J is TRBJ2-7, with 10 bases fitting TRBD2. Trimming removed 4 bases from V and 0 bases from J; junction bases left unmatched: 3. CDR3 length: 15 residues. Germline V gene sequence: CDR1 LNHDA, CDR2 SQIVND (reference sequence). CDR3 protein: CASSTGLADSYEQYF. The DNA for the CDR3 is TGTGCCAGTAGTACAGGACTAGCGGACTCCTACGAGCAGTACTTC. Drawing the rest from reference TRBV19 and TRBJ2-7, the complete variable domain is DGGITQSPKYLFRKEGQNVTLSCEQNLNHDAMYWYRQDPGQGLRLIYYSQIVNDFQKGDIAEGYSVSREKKESFPLTVTSAQKNPTAFYLCASSTGLADSYEQYFGPGTRLTVT.

The CDR3 coding sequence is TGCGCCAGCAGTGAGTCTCTAGCGGGAGCCTACAATGAGCAGTTCTTC. Translated, it gives CASSESLAGAYNEQFF. The V call is TRBV10-2, the J call TRBJ2-1; 10 nucleotides agree with TRBD2. J gave up 2 bases and V 0 bases, and 1 base lay outside the gene matches. CDR1 WSHSY and CDR2 SAAADI come from the germline V gene. This CDR3 region has 16 residues.

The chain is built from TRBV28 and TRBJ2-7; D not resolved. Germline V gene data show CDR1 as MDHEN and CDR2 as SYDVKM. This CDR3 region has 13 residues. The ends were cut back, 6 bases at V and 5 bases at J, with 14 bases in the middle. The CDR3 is CASRANHGHEQYF. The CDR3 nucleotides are TGTGCCAGCAGGGCTAACCATGGGCACGAGCAGTACTTC.

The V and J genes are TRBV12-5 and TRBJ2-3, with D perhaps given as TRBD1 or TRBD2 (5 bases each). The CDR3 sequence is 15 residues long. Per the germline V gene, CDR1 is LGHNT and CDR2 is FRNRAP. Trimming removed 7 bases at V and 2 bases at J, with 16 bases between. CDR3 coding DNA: TGTGCTAGTGCCCGAGGGGAGAGGGACACAGATACGCAGTATTTT. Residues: CASARGERDTDTQYF.

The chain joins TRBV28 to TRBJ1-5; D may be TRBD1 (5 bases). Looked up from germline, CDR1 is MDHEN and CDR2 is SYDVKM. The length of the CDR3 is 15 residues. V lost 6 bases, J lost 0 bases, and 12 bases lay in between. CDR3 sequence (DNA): TGTGCCAGCAGCACCGACAGATATAGCAATCAGCCCCAGCATTTT. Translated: CASSTDRYSNQPQHF.

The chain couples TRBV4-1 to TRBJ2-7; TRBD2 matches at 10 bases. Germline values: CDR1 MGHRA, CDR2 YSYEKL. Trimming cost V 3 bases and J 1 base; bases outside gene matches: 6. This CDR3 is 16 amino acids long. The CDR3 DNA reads TGCGCCAGCAGCCACCCACGAGCGGGAGGGTCCTACGAGCAGTACTTC. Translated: CASSHPRAGGSYEQYF.

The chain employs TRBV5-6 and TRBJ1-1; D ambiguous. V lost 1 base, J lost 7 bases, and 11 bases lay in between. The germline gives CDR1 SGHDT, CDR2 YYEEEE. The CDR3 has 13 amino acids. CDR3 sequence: CASSLRISLEAFF. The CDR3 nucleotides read TGTGCCAGCAGCTTGAGGATTAGTCTTGAAGCTTTCTTT.

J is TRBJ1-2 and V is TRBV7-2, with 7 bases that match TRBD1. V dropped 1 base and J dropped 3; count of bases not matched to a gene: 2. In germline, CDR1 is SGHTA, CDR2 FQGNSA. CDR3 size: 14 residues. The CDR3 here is CASSLDGTDYGYTF. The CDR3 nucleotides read TGTGCCAGCAGCTTAGATGGGACAGACTATGGCTACACCTTC. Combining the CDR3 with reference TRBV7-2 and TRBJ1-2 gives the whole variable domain GAGVSQSPSNKVTEKGKDVELRCDPISGHTALYWYRQSLGQGLEFLIYFQGNSAPDKSGLPSDRFSAERTGGSVSTLTIQRTQQEDSAVYLCASSLDGTDYGYTFGSGTRLTVV.

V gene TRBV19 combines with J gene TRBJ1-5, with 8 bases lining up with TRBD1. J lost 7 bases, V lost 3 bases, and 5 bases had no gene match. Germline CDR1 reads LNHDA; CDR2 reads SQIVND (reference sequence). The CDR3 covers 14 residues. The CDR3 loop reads CASSIMDRAQPQHF. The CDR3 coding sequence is TGTGCCAGTAGTATTATGGACAGGGCGCAGCCCCAGCATTTT. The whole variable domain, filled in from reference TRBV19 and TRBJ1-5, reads DGGITQSPKYLFRKEGQNVTLSCEQNLNHDAMYWYRQDPGQGLRLIYYSQIVNDFQKGDIAEGYSVSREKKESFPLTVTSAQKNPTAFYLCASSIMDRAQPQHFGDGTRLSIL.

For the CDR3, the DNA is TGTGCCACCAGCTCCTCCCCGCCGCGGGTTGGGTTAGAGACCCAGTACTTC. Residues: CATSSSPPRVGLETQYF. The chain carries TRBV15 and TRBJ2-5, with D tentatively TRBD2 (5 bases). The CDR3 is 17 amino acids. V lost 5 bases to trimming and J lost 4 bases, with 23 bases between them. Germline-derived CDR1 and CDR2 are LNHNV and YYDKDF (reference sequence). Drawing the rest from reference TRBV15 and TRBJ2-5, the complete variable domain is DAMVIQNPRYQVTQFGKPVTLSCSQTLNHNVMYWYQQKSSQAPKLLFHYYDKDFNNEADTPDNFQSRRPNTSFCFLDIRSPGLGDTAMYLCATSSSPPRVGLETQYFGPGTRLLVL.

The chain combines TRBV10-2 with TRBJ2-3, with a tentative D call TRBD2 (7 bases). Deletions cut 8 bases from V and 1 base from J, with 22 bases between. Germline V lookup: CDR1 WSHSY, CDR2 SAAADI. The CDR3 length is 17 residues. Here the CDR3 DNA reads TGCGCCAGCTCTGAGCCCGCGGGAGAGGGGGGCACAGATACGCAGTATTTT. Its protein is CASSEPAGEGGTDTQYF.

Here the CDR3 reads CASSELNEQFF. CDR3 bases: TGTGCCAGTAGTGAACTAAATGAGCAGTTCTTC. The V and J genes are TRBV19 and TRBJ2-1; D remains unclear. V lost 5 bases and J lost 7, with 6 bases in between. Germline CDR1 reads LNHDA; CDR2 reads SQIVND (reference sequence). CDR3 size: 11 residues.